This T cell receptor beta chain was captured by sequencing in a study of cytomegalovirus exposure and HLA in healthy donors. With 60 Vbeta and 13 Jbeta primers, the PCR was carried out. Profiling relied on immunoSEQ multiplex PCR, and the TCRdb table lists in-frame clones only, not all of them. The sample yields under 200,000 clones, 68% seen once. This clone was observed a handful of times. The sequencing sample was made of PBMCs. This receptor was identified in a man between 45 and 60 years old in good health and CMV-seronegative.

The CDR3 region is CASSLSRGLDTQYF. In DNA, the CDR3 is TGCGCCAGCAGCTTGAGCAGGGGTTTGGATACGCAGTATTTT. The chain recombines TRBV5-1 with TRBJ2-3; maybe TRBD1 (6 bases). Trimming pared 1 base from V and 6 bases from J, leaving 12 bases between. The CDR3 is 14 amino acids. Germline V gives CDR1 SGHRS, CDR2 YFSETQ.